This is a list of T cell receptor beta chains from one sample in a study of cytomegalovirus exposure and HLA in healthy donors. Sequenced by immunoSEQ multiplex PCR; TCRdb stores in-frame clones only, minus some. The sample consists of roughly 120,000 clones, about 75% of them appearing once. Sample: PBMCs. These receptors were taken from a man aged 55 to 70 in good health and CMV-seropositive. Both conserved end residues are part of each CDR3. D genes are given only for firm matches. A clone size is listed for some rows: how often the clone was seen (once, few, many), or a class if it is expanded.

V gene	clone size	J gene	D gene	CDR3 protein	CDR3 DNA
TRBV2	.	TRBJ2-7	TRBD2	CASSGDGRGRYEQYF	TGTGCCAGCAGTGGGGATGGGAGGGGACGCTACGAGCAGTACTTC
TRBV5-4	.	TRBJ2-5	TRBD1	CASHIRDRLRETQYF	TGTGCCAGCCACATACGGGACAGGCTCCGGGAGACCCAGTACTTC
TRBV6-5	.	TRBJ1-2	TRBD1	CASSYGGTVGYTF	TGTGCCAGCAGTTACGGAGGGACAGTTGGCTACACCTTC
TRBV5-8	.	TRBJ1-2	.	CASSRENYGYTF	TGTGCCAGCAGCCGGGAGAACTATGGCTACACCTTC
TRBV2	.	TRBJ2-2	.	CASNGASGNTGELFF	TGTGCCAGCAACGGTGCTTCGGGGAACACCGGGGAGCTGTTTTTT
TRBV2	.	TRBJ1-4	.	CASSPWSGANEKLFF	TGTGCCAGCAGTCCATGGTCCGGGGCTAATGAAAAACTGTTTTTT
TRBV18	.	TRBJ1-2	TRBD1	CASSPPGQGNYGYTF	TGTGCCAGCTCACCACCGGGACAGGGGAACTATGGCTACACCTTC
TRBV4-1	.	TRBJ1-4	TRBD1	CASSQAPTGTTTNEKLFF	TGCGCCAGCAGCCAAGCCCCGACAGGGACCACAACTAATGAAAAACTGTTTTTT
TRBV14	.	TRBJ1-2	.	CASSQEQNYGYTF	TGTGCCAGCAGCCAAGAACAGAACTATGGCTACACCTTC
TRBV21-1	.	TRBJ2-1	.	CASSPNSMNEQFF	TGTGCCAGCAGCCCAAATAGTATGAATGAGCAGTTCTTC
TRBV11-2	.	TRBJ1-1	.	CASSSYSPRQLNTEAFF	TGTGCCAGCAGCTCCTACTCCCCTAGACAGTTGAACACTGAAGCTTTCTTT
TRBV6-1	once	TRBJ1-4	TRBD1	CASVGLGQGNEKLFF	TGTGCCAGCGTGGGATTGGGACAGGGTAATGAAAAACTGTTTTTT